Each of the 9 T cell receptor beta chains below was sequenced from the same sample in a study of cytomegalovirus exposure and HLA in healthy donors. PCR primers comprised 60 Vbeta and 13 Jbeta primers. The assay was immunoSEQ multiplex PCR, and TCRdb's table has in-frame clones only and misses some. The sample carries about 70,000 clones, about 78% recorded once. The sample comprised PBMCs. The receptors were gathered from a girl under 18 in good health and CMV-seropositive.

V is TRBV10-1 and J is TRBJ2-3, with 9 nucleotides matching TRBD2. Germline V gene data show CDR1 as WNHNN and CDR2 as SYGVQD (reference sequence). The CDR3 spans 15 residues. With 5 bases clipped from V and 4 bases from J, the junction kept 7 bases outside the gene matches. CDR3 in amino acids: CASSPRAGGADTQYF. CDR3 nucleotides: TGCGCCAGCAGTCCTAGAGCGGGAGGAGCAGATACGCAGTATTTT.

V usage is TRBV19 and J usage is TRBJ1-1, with 8 bases lining up with TRBD1. Trimming at V came to 5 bases and at J to 4 bases, leaving 3 bases not matched to a gene. Germline V gene lookup returns CDR1 LNHDA and CDR2 SQIVND (reference sequence). The CDR3 loop spans 13 amino acids. For the CDR3, the DNA is TGTGCCAGTAGTTGGACAGGGCTCACTGAAGCTTTCTTT. Protein product: CASSWTGLTEAFF.

This clone was found a few times. The chain is built from TRBV6-5 and TRBJ2-2; 12 bases agree with TRBD2. The CDR3 runs 16 residues. V was clipped by 0 bases and J by 4 bases; unmatched bases: 0. CDR1 is MNHEY and CDR2 is SVGAGI in the germline V gene. The CDR3 is CASSYSTSGSTGELFF. The DNA of the CDR3 is TGTGCCAGCAGTTACTCGACTAGCGGGAGCACCGGGGAGCTGTTTTTT.

The chain has TRBV6-1 and TRBJ1-4; TRBD1 matches at 8 bases. Germline V gives CDR1 MNHNS, CDR2 SASEGT. V shed 0 bases, J shed 8 bases, and the junction held 5 bases outside the gene matches. The CDR3 covers 15 residues. CDR3 sequence (DNA): TGTGCCAGCAGTGAAGCGGCAGGGGGCGTGGAAAAACTGTTTTTT. Its translation is CASSEAAGGVEKLFF.

The V call is TRBV29-1, the J call TRBJ2-5, with D possibly matching TRBD2 (6 bases). V was shortened by 0 bases and J by 5 bases, with 13 bases between the two germline ends. Germline CDR1 reads SQVTM; CDR2 reads ANQGSEA. CDR3 length equals 14 residues. The CDR3 bases are TGCAGCGTTGAAGAGGAAAGGGCGGGGGAGACCCAGTACTTC. Protein product: CSVEEERAGETQYF. The full variable domain, rest sourced from reference TRBV29-1 and TRBJ2-5, is SAVISQKPSRDICQRGTSLTIQCQVDSQVTMMFWYRQQPGQSLTLIATANQGSEATYESGFVIDKFPISRPNLTFSTLTVSNMSPEDSSIYLCSVEEERAGETQYFGPGTRLLVL.

The V gene is TRBV29-1, the J gene TRBJ2-1; 12 bases are shared with TRBD1. The V gene end was trimmed by 6 bases and the J gene end by 7 bases; junction bases not matched to a gene: 7. Per the germline V gene, CDR1 is SQVTM and CDR2 is ANQGSEA. The CDR3 has 14 residues. CDR3 sequence reads: CSVSRDRGPNEQFF. The CDR3 nucleotides read TGCAGCGTCAGCCGGGACAGGGGGCCGAATGAGCAGTTCTTC.

This rearrangement joins TRBV10-3 to TRBJ2-1; TRBD2 aligns across 7 bases. This CDR3 contains 13 residues. Germline lookup yields CDR1 ENHRY and CDR2 SYGVKD. The V gene end was trimmed by 6 bases and the J gene end by 4 bases; junction bases not matched to a gene: 3. The chain's CDR3 is CAISERGYNEQFF. CDR3 DNA: TGTGCCATCAGCGAGCGGGGTTACAATGAGCAGTTCTTC.

The rearrangement links TRBV5-6 to TRBJ1-1; D is ambiguous. The germline V and J ends were trimmed by 5 bases and 4 bases, with 15 bases remaining between them. Germline V gene lookup returns CDR1 SGHDT and CDR2 YYEEEE. This CDR3 contains 14 residues. The CDR3 DNA follows: TGTGCCAGCAGGAGGATTACTTTGGGCACTGAAGCTTTCTTT. It encodes CASRRITLGTEAFF.

The count of this clone is one. This CDR3 is CASSLAASGRAYEQYF. The CDR3 DNA sequence: TGTGCCAGCAGCTTAGCTGCCAGCGGGAGAGCGTACGAGCAGTACTTC. The chain links TRBV7-2 to TRBJ2-7, with TRBD2 matching 8 bases. CDR1 and CDR2 (germline): SGHTA, FQGNSA. The ends lost 0 bases at V and 4 bases at J; junction bases unmatched: 8. The CDR3 loop spans 16 amino acids.